This T cell receptor (beta chain) was retrieved from a study of blood T cells in healthy people across ages. Study-wide results and limits: When one million T cells were used, diversity estimates were thought to be underestimates. Higher diversity, along with more naive CD4+ cells, distinguished long-lived donors from aged donors.

This clonotype was found a few times. Its antigen is currently unknown. Primed by a sample-barcoded 5' primer and a J-beta primer mix, a second PCR proceeded for 7 to 11 cycles. TCRdb ran MiXCR on the 5' RACE reads and lists one entry per CDR3 protein. The sample lists under 850,000 distinct CDR3 sequences, 35% to 40% occurring once. The V end was cut by 7 bases, the J end by 8 bases, with 18 bases between. Germline CDR1 and CDR2: MDHEN and SYDVKM. The CDR3 spans 15 residues. The sequenced sample was blood. The sequence was collected from a man younger than 35 in good health. The gene calls are TRBV28 and TRBJ1-6; TRBD1 is a possible D gene (6 bases). The CDR3 loop reads CASTTHRGAYSPLHF. DNA for the CDR3: TGTGCCAGCACTACCCACCGGGGGGCGTATTCACCCCTCCACTTT. Variable domain in full (rest from reference TRBV28 and TRBJ1-6): DVKVTQSSRYLVKRTGEKVFLECVQDMDHENMFWYRQDPGLGLRLIYFSYDVKMKEKGDIPEGYSVSREKKERFSLILESASTNQTSMYLCASTTHRGAYSPLHFGNGTRLTVT.